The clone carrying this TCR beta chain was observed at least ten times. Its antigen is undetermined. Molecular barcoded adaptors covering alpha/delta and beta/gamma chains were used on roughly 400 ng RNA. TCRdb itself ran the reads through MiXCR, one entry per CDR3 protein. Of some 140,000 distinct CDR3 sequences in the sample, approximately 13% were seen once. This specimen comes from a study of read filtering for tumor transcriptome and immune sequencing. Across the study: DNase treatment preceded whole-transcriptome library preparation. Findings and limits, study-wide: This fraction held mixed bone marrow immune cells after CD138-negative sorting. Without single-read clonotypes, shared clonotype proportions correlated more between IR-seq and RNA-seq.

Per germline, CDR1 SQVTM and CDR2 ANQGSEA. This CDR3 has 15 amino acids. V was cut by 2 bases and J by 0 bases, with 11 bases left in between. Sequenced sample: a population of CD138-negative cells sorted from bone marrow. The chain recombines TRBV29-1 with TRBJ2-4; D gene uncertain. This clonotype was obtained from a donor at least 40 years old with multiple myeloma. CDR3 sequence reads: CSVERRGLAKNIQYF. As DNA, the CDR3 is TGCAGCGTTGAACGGCGTGGATTAGCCAAAAACATTCAGTACTTC.